This entry lists 13 T cell receptor beta chains sequenced from one sample in a study of shared clonotypes between healthy human individuals. Naive CD8 cells lacked CD45RO and underwent positive selection for CCR7, leaving out terminally differentiated effector memory CD45RA+ cells. The repertoire was sequenced with immunoSEQ multiplex PCR; TCRdb's copy has only in-frame clones and lacks some. The sample has some 800,000 clones, 85% to 95% seen once; the top ten hold around 24%. Material: naive CD8+ T cells sorted from blood. These receptors all come from a man aged 25 to 40 in good health.

This clone is a singleton in its sample. This sequence joins TRBV7-9 and TRBJ2-1; 8 bases map to TRBD1. Germline V CDR1 and CDR2: SEHNR, FQNEAQ (reference sequence). The CDR3 is 15 amino acids. Trimming at V came to 1 base and at J to 3 bases, leaving 2 bases not matched to a gene. The chain's CDR3 is CASSLDTGGYNEQFF. In DNA, the CDR3 is TGTGCCAGCAGCTTAGACACAGGGGGCTACAATGAGCAGTTCTTC.

This chain links TRBV5-1 with TRBJ1-1; D gene ambiguous. CDR1 is SGHRS and CDR2 is YFSETQ in the germline V gene. This CDR3 has 14 residues. V lost 1 base to trimming and J lost 3 bases, with 10 bases between them. CDR3: CASSLRRRYTEAFF. CDR3 in DNA: TGCGCCAGCAGCTTGAGGCGGAGGTACACTGAAGCTTTCTTT.

The V call is TRBV11-2, the J call TRBJ2-3; 13 bases align to TRBD2. J gave up 7 bases and V 5 bases, and 9 bases lay outside the gene matches. The CDR3 is made up of 16 amino acids. Germline CDR1 SGHAT, CDR2 FQNNGV. CDR3 protein: CASSLALAGGPYTQYF. DNA for the CDR3: TGTGCCAGCAGCCTAGCACTAGCGGGAGGGCCCTATACGCAGTATTTT.

The chain links TRBV9 to TRBJ2-5; D unresolved. The ends were cut back, 0 bases at V and 5 bases at J, with 14 bases in the middle. Germline CDR1 is SGDLS and CDR2 is YYNGEE. The CDR3 has 15 amino acids. The DNA for the CDR3 is TGTGCCAGCAGCGTAGAGGGCCTCAATGGGGAGACCCAGTACTTC. Its translation: CASSVEGLNGETQYF. Using reference TRBV9 and TRBJ2-5 for the parts outside the CDR3, the full variable domain is DSGVTQTPKHLITATGQRVTLRCSPRSGDLSVYWYQQSLDQGLQFLIQYYNGEERAKGNILERFSAQQFPDLHSELNLSSLELGDSALYFCASSVEGLNGETQYFGPGTRLLVL.

This clone occurred once. V and J are TRBV7-9 and TRBJ2-1; no definite D call. Germline CDR1 is SEHNR and CDR2 is FQNEAQ (reference sequence). V lost 5 bases, J lost 12 bases, and 11 bases lay in between. This CDR3 comprises 11 residues. The CDR3 spells CASSLSSGQFF. The CDR3 coding sequence is TGTGCCAGCAGCCTCTCGTCTGGGCAGTTCTTC.

This chain joins TRBV27 and TRBJ2-2; TRBD2 agrees at 11 bases. This CDR3 is 14 amino acids long. Germline lookup yields CDR1 MNHEY and CDR2 SMNVEV (reference sequence). V was pared by 5 bases and J by 9 bases, with 5 bases of the junction left unmatched. The chain's CDR3 is CASSISGRGRELFF. CDR3 nucleotide sequence: TGTGCCAGCAGTATTAGCGGGAGGGGAAGGGAGCTGTTTTTT.

The V and J genes are TRBV28 and TRBJ2-2; weak D call: TRBD2 (5 bases). Per germline, CDR1 MDHEN and CDR2 SYDVKM. This CDR3 region has 16 residues. Deletions cut 4 bases from V and 4 bases from J, with 16 bases between. Written as DNA, the CDR3 is TGTGCCAGCAGTTCCCTGATCCGAGGGCGCACCGGGGAGCTGTTTTTT. It specifies CASSSLIRGRTGELFF.

This clone was found once. CDR3 nucleotide sequence: TGTGCCAGCAGCTCAGGCGGGGGATACTACGAGCAGTACTTC. It encodes CASSSGGGYYEQYF. V gene TRBV7-9 combines with J gene TRBJ2-7, with 7 bases lining up with TRBD2. Trimming at V came to 4 bases and at J to 3 bases, leaving 6 bases not matched to a gene. This CDR3 has 14 residues. Germline CDR1 and CDR2: SEHNR and FQNEAQ (reference sequence).

The chain recombines TRBV4-1 with TRBJ1-5; no firm D call. Between the trimmed V and J ends, which lost 0 bases and 4 bases, there was a span of 10 bases. CDR1 is MGHRA and CDR2 is YSYEKL in the germline V gene. The CDR3 has 15 residues. For the CDR3, the DNA is TGCGCCAGCAGCCAAGATAAAGGTCCGAATCAGCCCCAGCATTTT. This sequence encodes CASSQDKGPNQPQHF.

The rearrangement uses TRBV28 and TRBJ2-1, with TRBD1 as a possible D gene (5 bases). Germline assignment: CDR1 MDHEN and CDR2 SYDVKM. Trimming cost V 5 bases and J 8 bases, with 13 bases left between them. This CDR3 spans 13 amino acids. CDR3: CASSDRRADEQFF. The CDR3 nucleotides read TGTGCCAGCAGTGACCGCAGGGCGGATGAGCAGTTCTTC.

The chain couples TRBV7-9 to TRBJ2-3; D gene unclear. The CDR3 covers 14 residues. V dropped 5 bases and J dropped 4 bases, with 13 bases sitting between them. Germline values: CDR1 SEHNR, CDR2 FQNEAQ (reference sequence). DNA for the CDR3: TGTGCCAGCAGCCCCCCCCGACTTGCAGATACGCAGTATTTT. It encodes CASSPPRLADTQYF.

The chain carries TRBV11-1 and TRBJ2-7, with D perhaps matching TRBD1 or TRBD2 (6 bases each). V lost 3 bases and J 6 bases, leaving 15 bases between the germline ends. The CDR3 covers 14 residues. CDR1 and CDR2 (germline): SGHAT, FQDESV (reference sequence). This CDR3 is CASSFGLGGFEQYF. The CDR3 DNA reads as TGTGCCAGCAGCTTCGGACTGGGGGGCTTCGAGCAGTACTTC.

The CDR3 sequence is CASSMGGSSYNEQFF. DNA of the CDR3: TGTGCCAGCAGCATGGGGGGTAGCTCCTACAATGAGCAGTTCTTC. The gene calls are TRBV5-6 and TRBJ2-1; weak D call: TRBD2 (6 bases). V dropped 4 bases and J dropped 0 bases, with 11 bases sitting between them. The CDR3 totals 15 residues. Germline V gene data show CDR1 as SGHDT and CDR2 as YYEEEE. The full variable domain, with the rest looked up from reference TRBV5-6 and TRBJ2-1, is DAGVTQSPTHLIKTRGQQVTLRCSPKSGHDTVSWYQQALGQGPQFIFQYYEEEERQRGNFPDRFSGHQFPNYSSELNVNALLLGDSALYLCASSMGGSSYNEQFFGPGTRLTVL.